One sample yielded the 28 T cell receptor beta chains listed below, sequenced in a study of blood T cell repertoires in COVID-19. The assay was immunoSEQ multiplex PCR, and TCRdb's table has in-frame clones only and misses some. Found here are 100,000 or so clones, over 75% of them singletons; the top ten hold about 3.9%. The specimen was peripheral blood. These receptors were taken from a man between 50 and 59 years old with acute or convalescent COVID-19.

The rearrangement uses TRBV7-6 and TRBJ1-1, with a possible D match to TRBD1 (5 bases). CDR3 length: 13 amino acids. Germline assignment: CDR1 SGHVS and CDR2 FNYEAQ. Trimming left V 6 bases short and J 1 base short, with 9 bases between. CDR3 sequence reads: CASSRQTNTEAFF. The DNA of the CDR3 is TGTGCCAGCAGTCGACAGACGAACACTGAAGCTTTCTTT.

The chain couples TRBV7-9 to TRBJ2-3, with 7 bases fitting TRBD1. The CDR3 is 14 residues long. Per germline, CDR1 SEHNR and CDR2 FQNEAQ (reference sequence). V lost 6 bases, J lost 1 base, and 4 bases stayed unmatched. CDR3 sequence reads: CASRKGQGTDTQYF. The CDR3, as DNA: TGTGCCAGCAGGAAAGGACAGGGCACAGATACGCAGTATTTT.

This clone was counted only a few times. The chain carries TRBV10-1 and TRBJ2-3; maybe TRBD2 (6 bases). The germline V gene encodes CDR1 WNHNN and CDR2 SYGVQD (reference sequence). CDR3 length: 15 amino acids. Trimming removed 2 bases at V and 0 bases at J, with 9 bases between. The CDR3 region is CASSETSRSTDTQYF. CDR3 in DNA: TGCGCCAGCAGTGAGACTAGCCGTAGCACAGATACGCAGTATTTT.

The chain employs TRBV7-3 and TRBJ2-1, with TRBD2 matching 7 bases. V lost 3 bases, J lost 7 bases, and 6 bases stayed unmatched. Germline CDR1 SGHTA, CDR2 FQGTGA. CDR3 length equals 14 residues. CDR3 in amino acids: CASSFRGGRNEQFF. CDR3 coding DNA: TGTGCCAGCAGCTTTCGAGGCGGGAGAAATGAGCAGTTCTTC.

This chain links TRBV4-1 with TRBJ2-7, with a tentative D call TRBD2 (7 bases). The CDR3 covers 15 residues. Germline values: CDR1 MGHRA, CDR2 YSYEKL. V lost 4 bases and J 6 bases, leaving 19 bases between the germline ends. The CDR3 bases are TGCGCCAGCAGCCTCCGGGGAGGGGGGGCCGCCGAGCAGTACTTC. It is translated as CASSLRGGGAAEQYF.

The chain has TRBV6-1 and TRBJ2-1; D not certain. The CDR3 totals 13 residues. Deletions cut 3 bases from V and 2 bases from J, with 5 bases between. Germline CDR1 reads MNHNS; CDR2 reads SASEGT. CDR3 protein: CASSEPAYNEQFF. The CDR3 nucleotides are TGTGCCAGCAGTGAGCCAGCCTACAATGAGCAGTTCTTC.

The chain recombines TRBV7-2 with TRBJ2-5; D remains unclear. Germline values: CDR1 SGHTA, CDR2 FQGNSA. The CDR3 totals 14 residues. Trimming shortened V by 1 base and J by 4 bases, and 10 bases separated the two germline ends. The CDR3 spells CASSLVARGETQYF. Here the CDR3 DNA reads TGTGCCAGCAGCTTAGTGGCAAGAGGAGAGACCCAGTACTTC.

A few counts support this clone. The chain joins TRBV2 to TRBJ2-1, with TRBD2 matching 7 bases. CDR1 is SNHLY, CDR2 FYNNEI, per germline. V trimming: 7 bases; J trimming: 9 bases; junction bases outside the gene matches: 15. This CDR3 is 15 amino acids long. The CDR3 nucleotides are TGTGCCAGCACAAGGTCGACTAGCTCCAATACTGAGCAGTTCTTC. The encoded protein is CASTRSTSSNTEQFF.

This sequence joins TRBV28 and TRBJ2-7; a weak D match, TRBD2 (6 bases). CDR3 size: 14 residues. The germline gives CDR1 MDHEN, CDR2 SYDVKM. Between the trimmed V and J ends, which lost 3 bases and 1 base, there was a span of 10 bases. The CDR3 loop is CASSLAAGSYEQYF. Here the CDR3 DNA reads TGTGCCAGCAGTTTGGCGGCGGGGTCCTACGAGCAGTACTTC.

The chain recombines TRBV10-3 with TRBJ2-7, with 11 bases that match TRBD1. V was pared by 3 bases and J by 0 bases, with 4 bases of the junction left unmatched. This CDR3 has 16 residues. Germline V gene data show CDR1 as ENHRY and CDR2 as SYGVKD. For the CDR3, the DNA is TGTGCCATCAGTGACATGGGACAGGGGGACTCCTACGAGCAGTACTTC. It specifies CAISDMGQGDSYEQYF.

The gene calls are TRBV6-1 and TRBJ1-6, with D perhaps matching TRBD1 (6 bases). The CDR3 has 15 residues. The germline gives CDR1 MNHNS, CDR2 SASEGT. Deletions cut 3 bases from V and 9 bases from J, with 15 bases between. Here the CDR3 DNA reads TGTGCCAGCAGTGACCAAGACAGGTTGGGTTCACCCCTCCACTTT. It yields the protein CASSDQDRLGSPLHF.

The chain couples TRBV9 to TRBJ2-7; 7 bases agree with TRBD2. Germline V gives CDR1 SGDLS, CDR2 YYNGEE. The CDR3 loop spans 12 amino acids. With 4 bases clipped from V and 6 bases from J, the junction kept 4 bases outside the gene matches. Here the CDR3 DNA reads TGTGCCAGCAGCCGGACTAGTTTCGAGCAGTACTTC. It yields the protein CASSRTSFEQYF.

The CDR3, as DNA: TGTGCCAGCAGTGTTCGATCCTTCCCGGTGCGGACAGATACGCAGTATTTT. Protein product: CASSVRSFPVRTDTQYF. V usage is TRBV6-1 and J usage is TRBJ2-3; D is uncertain. The CDR3 extends over 17 amino acids. Germline assignment: CDR1 MNHNS and CDR2 SASEGT. Trimming removed 4 bases at V and 3 bases at J, with 20 bases between.

The chain has TRBV5-1 and TRBJ2-5; no clear D gene. The CDR3 consists of 12 residues. In germline, CDR1 is SGHRS, CDR2 YFSETQ. The ends were cut back, 3 bases at V and 1 base at J, with 4 bases in the middle. The CDR3 sequence: CASSSSQETQYF. CDR3 DNA sequence: TGCGCCAGCAGCTCCAGCCAAGAGACCCAGTACTTC.

The genes are TRBV2 and TRBJ2-3; TRBD2 is a possible D gene (6 bases). Trimming pared 5 bases from V and 2 bases from J, leaving 14 bases between. CDR1 is SNHLY and CDR2 is FYNNEI in the germline V gene. This CDR3 has 15 amino acids. CDR3 residues: CASSPKSGSTDTQYF. CDR3 bases: TGTGCCAGCAGTCCGAAGAGCGGGTCCACAGATACGCAGTATTTT.

V usage is TRBV5-1 and J usage is TRBJ2-3, with D perhaps TRBD2 (5 bases). Germline assignment: CDR1 SGHRS and CDR2 YFSETQ. This CDR3 comprises 15 residues. V dropped 2 bases and J dropped 4 bases, with 14 bases sitting between them. The CDR3: CASSFGGQAPDTQYF. The CDR3 region has the DNA TGCGCCAGCAGCTTTGGCGGGCAGGCCCCAGATACGCAGTATTTT.

This clone was seen only once. The CDR3 DNA is TGTGCCAGCAGCTTAAGGCTGAACACTGAAGCTTTCTTT. This translates into CASSLRLNTEAFF. The chain links TRBV7-3 to TRBJ1-1, with D hard to call. Germline lookup yields CDR1 SGHTA and CDR2 FQGTGA. This CDR3 region has 13 residues. With 1 base removed from V and 0 bases from J, the gap between germline ends came to 3 bases.

V and J are TRBV14 and TRBJ2-7, with a weak D call TRBD2 (5 bases). The germline CDR1 and CDR2 sequences are SGHDN and FVKESK. V dropped 4 bases and J dropped 5 bases, with 18 bases sitting between them. This CDR3 spans 15 amino acids. In nucleotides, the CDR3 is TGTGCCAGCAGCCCCCTGGCGGCGGGTTCCCACGAGCAGTACTTC. It is translated as CASSPLAAGSHEQYF. The full variable domain, with the rest looked up from reference TRBV14 and TRBJ2-7, is EAGVTQFPSHSVIEKGQTVTLRCDPISGHDNLYWYRRVMGKEIKFLLHFVKESKQDESGMPNNRFLAERTGGTYSTLKVQPAELEDSGVYFCASSPLAAGSHEQYFGPGTRLTVT.

The genes are TRBV3-1 (or the pseudogene TRBV3-2) and TRBJ2-7; D might be TRBD1 (6 bases). This CDR3 is built from 15 residues. CDR1 LGHDT and CDR2 YNNKEL come from the germline V gene (reference sequence). V gave up 0 bases and J gave up 9 bases, with 18 bases separating them. The CDR3 is CASSQESYRGNGQYF. CDR3 sequence (DNA): TGTGCCAGCAGCCAAGAATCTTATAGGGGGAACGGGCAGTACTTC.

This rearrangement joins TRBV27 to TRBJ1-4; possible D gene TRBD1, 5 bases. The germline CDR1 and CDR2 sequences are MNHEY and SMNVEV (reference sequence). The V gene lost 5 bases and the J gene lost 7 bases, with 17 bases spanning the gap. The length of the CDR3 is 15 residues. CDR3 in amino acids: CASSPAGLIGEKLFF. CDR3 DNA sequence: TGTGCCAGCAGTCCGGCAGGGCTAATAGGTGAAAAACTGTTTTTT.

This clone was counted a single time. The gene calls are TRBV11-1 and TRBJ2-1; 10 bases are a match to TRBD2. From germline, CDR1 is SGHAT and CDR2 FQDESV (reference sequence). V lost 2 bases, J lost 8 bases, and 6 bases stayed unmatched. This CDR3 contains 15 residues. The CDR3 DNA sequence: TGTGCCAGCAGCTTAAGCGGGAGGGCCTGGGATGAGCAGTTCTTC. It specifies CASSLSGRAWDEQFF.

V is TRBV6-1 and J is TRBJ2-1; TRBD1 might be the D (5 bases). Per the germline V gene, CDR1 is MNHNS and CDR2 is SASEGT. CDR3 length: 13 residues. V was trimmed by 3 bases and J by 7 bases, leaving 10 bases between them. CDR3 in amino acids: CASSDRQLNEQFF. As DNA, the CDR3 is TGTGCCAGCAGTGATAGACAGTTAAATGAGCAGTTCTTC.

J is TRBJ2-2 and V is TRBV5-1; 9 positions agree with TRBD2. In germline, CDR1 is SGHRS, CDR2 YFSETQ. This CDR3 has 16 residues. After removal of 4 bases from V and 8 bases from J, the junction contained 12 bases not matched to a gene. The CDR3 DNA reads as TGCGCCAGCAGCCACCTCAAGACTAGCGGTACGGGGGAGCTGTTTTTT. Translation gives CASSHLKTSGTGELFF.

This clone was seen more than once but under ten times. This chain connects TRBV15 to TRBJ1-6; TRBD1 matches at 8 bases. The ends lost 3 bases at V and 7 bases at J; junction bases unmatched: 5. The germline gives CDR1 LNHNV, CDR2 YYDKDF (reference sequence). The CDR3 contains 15 residues. CDR3 in amino acids: CATSSGQGLNSPLHF. The CDR3 DNA sequence: TGTGCCACCAGCAGCGGACAGGGATTAAATTCACCCCTCCACTTT.

The genes are TRBV7-8 and TRBJ2-1, with unresolved D. The CDR3 consists of 16 residues. Germline V CDR1 and CDR2: SGHVS, FQNEAQ. V dropped 5 bases and J dropped 0 bases, with 14 bases sitting between them. The CDR3 nucleotides are TGTGCCAGCAGCCGCCTTGAGTGGAGCTCCTACAATGAGCAGTTCTTC. Translating it yields CASSRLEWSSYNEQFF. Filled out from reference TRBV7-8 and TRBJ2-1, the complete variable domain reads GAGVSQSPRYKVAKRGQDVALRCDPISGHVSLFWYQQALGQGPEFLTYFQNEAQLDKSGLPSDRFFAERPEGSVSTLKIQRTQQEDSAVYLCASSRLEWSSYNEQFFGPGTRLTVL.

This clone was picked up one time. V is TRBV3-1 (or the pseudogene TRBV3-2) and J is TRBJ2-2, with D unclear. V lost 1 base and J 5 bases, leaving 14 bases between the germline ends. The germline V gene has CDR1 LGHDT and CDR2 YNNKEL (reference sequence). CDR3 length equals 16 residues. The CDR3 DNA is TGTGCCAGCAGCCAAGCATGGGCCGCGAGAACCGGGGAGCTGTTTTTT. Protein sequence: CASSQAWAARTGELFF.

The V call is TRBV10-2, the J call TRBJ1-4; TRBD1 agrees at 7 bases. Germline V gene data show CDR1 as WSHSY and CDR2 as SAAADI. The trim removed 10 bases at V and 6 bases at J, leaving 11 bases unmatched. The CDR3 has 14 amino acids. The CDR3 DNA reads as TGCGCCACCAAGACCTCAGGGGGAGATGAAAAACTGTTTTTT. The encoded protein is CATKTSGGDEKLFF.

The J gene is TRBJ2-7, the V gene TRBV2; possibly TRBD1 for D (6 bases). V dropped 1 base and J dropped 4 bases, with 14 bases sitting between them. The CDR3 consists of 15 residues. Germline assignment: CDR1 SNHLY and CDR2 FYNNEI. Written as DNA, the CDR3 is TGTGCCAGCAGTGAAGGGGGCCAGGGGTATTACGAGCAGTACTTC. Translation: CASSEGGQGYYEQYF.